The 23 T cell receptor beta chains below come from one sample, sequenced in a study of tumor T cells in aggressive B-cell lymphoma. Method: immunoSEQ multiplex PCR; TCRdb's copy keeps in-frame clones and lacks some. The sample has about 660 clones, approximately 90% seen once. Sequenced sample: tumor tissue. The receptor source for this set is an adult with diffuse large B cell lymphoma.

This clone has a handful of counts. CDR3 nucleotide sequence: TGTGCCAGCAGTTTATGGAGTACAGGGGAAGAAAAACTGTTTTTT. Translating gives CASSLWSTGEEKLFF. V and J are TRBV28 and TRBJ1-4, with 7 bases aligning to TRBD1. The length of the CDR3 is 15 residues. The V and J ends lost 0 bases and 8 bases, in that order; junction bases with no gene match: 6. Germline CDR1 MDHEN, CDR2 SYDVKM.

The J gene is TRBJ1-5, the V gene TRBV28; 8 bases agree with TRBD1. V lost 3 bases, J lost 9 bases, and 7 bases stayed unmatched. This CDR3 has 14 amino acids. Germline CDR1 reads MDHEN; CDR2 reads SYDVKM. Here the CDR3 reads CASSLAAGQGPQHF. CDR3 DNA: TGTGCCAGCAGTTTGGCTGCCGGACAGGGGCCCCAGCATTTT.

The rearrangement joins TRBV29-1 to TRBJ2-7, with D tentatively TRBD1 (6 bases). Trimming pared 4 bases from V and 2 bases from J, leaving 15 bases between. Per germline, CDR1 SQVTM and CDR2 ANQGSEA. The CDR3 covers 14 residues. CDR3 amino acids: CSVVGQGRPYEQYF. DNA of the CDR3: TGCAGCGTTGTAGGGCAGGGGCGCCCCTACGAGCAGTACTTC.

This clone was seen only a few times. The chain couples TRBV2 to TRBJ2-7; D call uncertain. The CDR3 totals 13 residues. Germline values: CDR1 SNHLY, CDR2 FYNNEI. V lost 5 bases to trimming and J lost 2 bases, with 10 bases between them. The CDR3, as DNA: TGTGCCAGCAGTAAATATGGCCCCTACGAGCAGTACTTC. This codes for CASSKYGPYEQYF. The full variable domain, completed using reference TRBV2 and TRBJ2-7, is EPEVTQTPSHQVTQMGQEVILRCVPISNHLYFYWYRQILGQKVEFLVSFYNNEISEKSEIFDDQFSVERPDGSNFTLKIRSTKLEDSAMYFCASSKYGPYEQYFGPGTRLTVT.

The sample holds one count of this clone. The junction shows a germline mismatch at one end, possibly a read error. The CDR3 bases are TGTGCCGGCAGCCTCGGACAGGGTAATTATGGCTACACCTTC. Its protein product is CAGSLGQGNYGYTF. The chain joins TRBV5-5 to TRBJ1-2; 8 bases align to TRBD1. There are 14 residues in the CDR3. The germline CDR1 and CDR2 sequences are SGHKS and YYEKEE (reference sequence).

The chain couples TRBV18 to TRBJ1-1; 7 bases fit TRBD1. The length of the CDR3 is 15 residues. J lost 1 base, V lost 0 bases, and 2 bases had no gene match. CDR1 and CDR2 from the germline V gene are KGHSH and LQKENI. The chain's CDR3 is CASSPPGTANTEAFF. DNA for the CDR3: TGTGCCAGCTCACCACCTGGGACAGCGAACACTGAAGCTTTCTTT.

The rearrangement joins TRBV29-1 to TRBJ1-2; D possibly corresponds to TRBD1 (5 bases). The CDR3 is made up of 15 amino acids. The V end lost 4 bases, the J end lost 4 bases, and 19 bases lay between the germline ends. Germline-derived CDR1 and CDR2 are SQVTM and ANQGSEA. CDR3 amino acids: CSVGKEQGPSYGYTF. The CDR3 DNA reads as TGCAGCGTTGGAAAAGAGCAGGGTCCCAGCTATGGCTACACCTTC.

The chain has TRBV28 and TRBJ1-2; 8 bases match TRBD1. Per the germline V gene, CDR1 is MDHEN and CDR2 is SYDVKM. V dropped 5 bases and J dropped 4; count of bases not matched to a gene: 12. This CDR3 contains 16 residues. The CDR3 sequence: CASSDPGQDLSYGYTF. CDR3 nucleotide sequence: TGTGCCAGCAGTGACCCGGGACAGGACCTGTCCTATGGCTACACCTTC.

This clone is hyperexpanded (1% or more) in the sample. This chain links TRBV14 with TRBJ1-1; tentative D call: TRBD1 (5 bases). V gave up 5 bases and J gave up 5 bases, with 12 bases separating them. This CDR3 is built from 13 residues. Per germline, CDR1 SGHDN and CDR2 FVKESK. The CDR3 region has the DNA TGTGCCAGCAGCTCGTGGGGGGGAACTGAAGCTTTCTTT. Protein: CASSSWGGTEAFF.

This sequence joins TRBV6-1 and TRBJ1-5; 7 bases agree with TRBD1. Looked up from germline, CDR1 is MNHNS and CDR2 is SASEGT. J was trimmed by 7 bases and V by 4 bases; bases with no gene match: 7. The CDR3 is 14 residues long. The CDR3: CASSGGTARQPQHF. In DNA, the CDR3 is TGTGCCAGCAGTGGAGGGACAGCCAGGCAGCCCCAGCATTTT.

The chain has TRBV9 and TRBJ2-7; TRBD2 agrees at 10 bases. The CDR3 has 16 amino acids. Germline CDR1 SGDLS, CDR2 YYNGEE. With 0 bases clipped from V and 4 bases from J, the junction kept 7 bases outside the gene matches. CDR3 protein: CASSVDSGGALYEQYF. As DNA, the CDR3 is TGTGCCAGCAGCGTAGACAGCGGGGGGGCTCTTTACGAGCAGTACTTC.

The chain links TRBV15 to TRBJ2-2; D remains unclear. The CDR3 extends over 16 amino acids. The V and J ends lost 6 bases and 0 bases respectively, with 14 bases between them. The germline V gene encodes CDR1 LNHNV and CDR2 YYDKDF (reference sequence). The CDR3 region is CATRRFAAANTGELFF. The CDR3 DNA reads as TGTGCCACCAGGAGGTTTGCGGCCGCGAACACCGGGGAGCTGTTTTTT.

CDR3 nucleotides: TGCAGCGTTGACCCCCTACAGGGGGGGTATGGCTACACCTTC. Encoded protein: CSVDPLQGGYGYTF. The chain combines TRBV29-1 with TRBJ1-2, with 8 positions matching TRBD1. This CDR3 comprises 14 residues. V was pared by 3 bases and J by 5 bases, with 8 bases of the junction left unmatched. The germline V gene encodes CDR1 SQVTM and CDR2 ANQGSEA.

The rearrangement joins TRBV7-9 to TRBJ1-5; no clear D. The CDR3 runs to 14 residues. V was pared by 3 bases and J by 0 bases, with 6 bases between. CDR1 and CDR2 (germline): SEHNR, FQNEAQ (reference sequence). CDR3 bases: TGTGCCAGCAGCTTCACCGGTAGCAATCAGCCCCAGCATTTT. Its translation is CASSFTGSNQPQHF.

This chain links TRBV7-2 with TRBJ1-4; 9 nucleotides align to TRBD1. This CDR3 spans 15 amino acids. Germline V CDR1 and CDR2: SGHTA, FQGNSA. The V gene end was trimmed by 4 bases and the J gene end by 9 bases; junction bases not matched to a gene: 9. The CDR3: CASSSTGGAGKKLFF. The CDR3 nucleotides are TGTGCCAGCAGCTCAACAGGGGGCGCAGGAAAAAAACTGTTTTTT.

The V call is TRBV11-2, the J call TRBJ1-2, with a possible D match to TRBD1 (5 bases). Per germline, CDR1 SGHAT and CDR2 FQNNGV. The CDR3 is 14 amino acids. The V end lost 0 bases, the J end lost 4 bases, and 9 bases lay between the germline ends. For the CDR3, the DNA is TGTGCCAGCAGCTTAGATGGGGCTCTCTATGGCTACACCTTC. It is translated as CASSLDGALYGYTF.

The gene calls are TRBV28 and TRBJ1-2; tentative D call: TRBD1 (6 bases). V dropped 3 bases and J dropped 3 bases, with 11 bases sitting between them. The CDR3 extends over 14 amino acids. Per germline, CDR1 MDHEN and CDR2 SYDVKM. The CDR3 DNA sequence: TGTGCCAGCAGTTTGAGGGGGAACGACTATGGCTACACCTTC. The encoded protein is CASSLRGNDYGYTF.

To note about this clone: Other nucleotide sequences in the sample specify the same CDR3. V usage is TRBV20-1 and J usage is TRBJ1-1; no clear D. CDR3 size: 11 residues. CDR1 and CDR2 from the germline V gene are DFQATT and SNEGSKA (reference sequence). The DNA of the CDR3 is TGCAATATACTGAAGAACACTGAAGCTTTCTTT. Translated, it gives CNILKNTEAFF.

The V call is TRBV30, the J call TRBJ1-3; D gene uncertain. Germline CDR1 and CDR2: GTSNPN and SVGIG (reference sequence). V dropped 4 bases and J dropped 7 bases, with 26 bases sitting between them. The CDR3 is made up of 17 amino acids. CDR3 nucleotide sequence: TGTGCCTGGAAAAGACTCGGTGGTAAACATTTAATGAACACCATATATTTT. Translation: CAWKRLGGKHLMNTIYF.

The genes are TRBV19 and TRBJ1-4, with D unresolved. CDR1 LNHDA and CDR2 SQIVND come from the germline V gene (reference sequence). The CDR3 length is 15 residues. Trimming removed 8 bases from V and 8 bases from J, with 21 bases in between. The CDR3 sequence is CASELGSLGEEKLFF. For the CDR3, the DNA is TGTGCCAGTGAACTCGGGAGCCTCGGGGAAGAAAAACTGTTTTTT.

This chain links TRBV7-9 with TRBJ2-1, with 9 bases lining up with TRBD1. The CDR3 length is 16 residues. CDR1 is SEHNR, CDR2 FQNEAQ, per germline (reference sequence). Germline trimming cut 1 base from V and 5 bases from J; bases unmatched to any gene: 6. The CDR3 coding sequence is TGTGCCAGCAGCTTAGGGGACAGGGAGGAGAACAATGAGCAGTTCTTC. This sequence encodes CASSLGDREENNEQFF. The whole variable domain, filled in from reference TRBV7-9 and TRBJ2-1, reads DTGVSQNPRHKITKRGQNVTFRCDPISEHNRLYWYRQTLGQGPEFLTYFQNEAQLEKSRLLSDRFSAERPKGSFSTLEIQRTEQGDSAMYLCASSLGDREENNEQFFGPGTRLTVL.

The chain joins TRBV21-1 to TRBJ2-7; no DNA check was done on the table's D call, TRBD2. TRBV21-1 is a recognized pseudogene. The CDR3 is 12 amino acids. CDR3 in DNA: TGTGCCAGCGTTGAACTAGCATACGAGCAGTACTTC. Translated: CASVELAYEQYF.

The DNA of the CDR3 is TGTGCCACCACCGGAGGGCCTAGCACAGATACGCAGTATTTT. It codes for CATTGGPSTDTQYF. This sequence joins TRBV28 and TRBJ2-3, with D tentatively TRBD2 (6 bases). The CDR3 loop spans 14 amino acids. V shed 10 bases and J shed 0 bases, with 14 bases lying between them. CDR1 MDHEN and CDR2 SYDVKM come from the germline V gene.